The T cell receptor beta chain under discussion was sequenced for a study of post-analysis software for immune sequencing data (dated by TCRdb to about 2015). In terms of the full investigation: Recorded disease courses included relapsing-remitting, secondary progressive and progressive-relapsing multiple sclerosis, with some patients lacking subtype annotation. The multiple sclerosis patient repertoires were compared with 10 to 12 previously published healthy control repertoires from donors aged about 6 to 26 years. A subset of samples was prepared in parallel using single-end sample barcoding, then pooled and co-amplified after Illumina adapter ligation. Paper-wide results and their limitations: The multiple sclerosis patient group was slightly younger than the control group. Direct clustering with F measure revealed strong co-clustering of samples prepared in the same batch, which led to a batch-effect correction. Multiple sclerosis patients had significantly lower normalized Chao1 diversity than controls, a result that suggests substantial peripheral T-cell clonal expansion.

To note about this clonotype: The target of this receptor is not known. No much larger clonotype is one base removed from it; base qualities were not supplied.

The method was PCR. The sequencer was an Illumina HiSeq 2500. Unique molecular identifiers were incorporated into TCR beta cDNA libraries to reduce PCR and sequencing biases. Every 1 to 10 million input T cells yielded roughly 0.5 million cDNA molecules, meaning each molecule approximated one T cell. Patient libraries were prepared and sequenced with the same protocol used for the earlier healthy control dataset. Within a given batch, samples were prepared together, multiplexed and sequenced on the same HiSeq lane. In the authors' own workflow: Raw barcoded reads were processed with MIGEC, discarding single-read molecular identifier groups before consensus assembly and CDR3 extraction. VDJtools was used for post-analysis of the clonotype tables, and diversity was normalized by down-sampling every dataset to the size of the smallest sample. To correct batch-related cross-sample contamination, repertoire overlap clustering matched CDR3 amino acid sequences but not nucleotide sequences. Using fastp at Q25 and MiXCR, TCRdb reprocessed the public reads and kept productive beta chains. CDR3 protein sequences are deduplicated, and each keeps its most common genes and DNA. TCRdb, not the original authors, processed these V and J calls. Recorded for this sample are hundreds of thousands of distinct CDR3 sequences; approximately 30% of them occurred a single time. Of the sample, roughly 0.57% is held by the ten largest clones.

TCR beta repertoires were profiled from peripheral blood of more than ten young patients with multiple sclerosis to demonstrate the VDJtools post-analysis software. The multiple sclerosis patients were children and adolescents between roughly 6 and 17 years of age. The TCR sequence derives from a girl aged 5-17 years with multiple sclerosis. Sample: blood.

The DNA sequence is as follows: TGTGCCAGCAGTTTAAAGTATTGGAGTGGGACAGCCCCATCCGGGAGTTATGGCTACACCTTC. Translated, it reads CASSLKYWSGTAPSGSYGYTF. The rearrangement joined TRBV27 to TRBJ1-2; TRBD1 matches 7 bases in the middle. The CDR3, from cysteine to phenylalanine, totals 21 residues. The CDR3 DNA has 63 bases and is translated from base 1. Here V drops 2 bases and J drops 5 bases, and the junction holds 26 bases not matched to any gene. The germline V gene (reference sequence) gives CDR1 as MNHEY and CDR2 as SMNVEV.